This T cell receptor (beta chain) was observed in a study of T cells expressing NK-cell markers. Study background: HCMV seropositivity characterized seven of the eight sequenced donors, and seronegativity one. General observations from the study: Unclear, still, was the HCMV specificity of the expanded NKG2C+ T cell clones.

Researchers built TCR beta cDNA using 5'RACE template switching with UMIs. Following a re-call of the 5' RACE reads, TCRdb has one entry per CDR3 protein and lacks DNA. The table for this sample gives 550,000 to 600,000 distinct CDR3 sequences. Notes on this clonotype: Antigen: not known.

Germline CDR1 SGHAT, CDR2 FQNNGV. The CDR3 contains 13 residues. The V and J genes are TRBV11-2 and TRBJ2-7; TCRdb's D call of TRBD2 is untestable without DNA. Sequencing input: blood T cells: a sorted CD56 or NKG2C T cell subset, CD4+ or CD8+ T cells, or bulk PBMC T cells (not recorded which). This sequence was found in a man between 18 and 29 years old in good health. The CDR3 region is CASKGPLFHEQYF.